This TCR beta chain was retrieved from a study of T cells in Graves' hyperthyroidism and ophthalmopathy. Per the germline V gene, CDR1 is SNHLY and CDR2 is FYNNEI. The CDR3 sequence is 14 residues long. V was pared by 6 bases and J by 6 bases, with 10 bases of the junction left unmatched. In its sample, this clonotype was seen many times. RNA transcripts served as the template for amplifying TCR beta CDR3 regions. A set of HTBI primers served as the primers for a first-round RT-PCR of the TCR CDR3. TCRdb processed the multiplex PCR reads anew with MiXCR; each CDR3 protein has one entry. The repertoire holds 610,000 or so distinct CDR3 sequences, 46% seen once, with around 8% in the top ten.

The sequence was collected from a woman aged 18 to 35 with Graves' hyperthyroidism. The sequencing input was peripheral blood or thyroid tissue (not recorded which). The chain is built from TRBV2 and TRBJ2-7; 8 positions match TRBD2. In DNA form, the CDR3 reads TGTGCCAGCAGCCCCGGGAGGGCCAGATCCGAGCAGTACTTC. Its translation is CASSPGRARSEQYF.